A selection of T cell receptor beta chains follows, all from one sample in a study of shared clonotypes between healthy human individuals. Sequencing was performed with immunoSEQ multiplex PCR; in TCRdb, only in-frame clones are kept and a portion is missing. The table includes around 1.1 million clones, 60% to 85% detected once. Sequenced sample: memory CD4+ T cells from PBMCs. The receptors were gathered from a man between 18 and 35 years old in good health. Some clones in this sample may be carry-over from other donors' samples. Each CDR3 is given with its conserved first and last residue. The D gene is left open where the match is weak. Some rows mark clone size as missing; the rest say once, few, many or name a class of expanded clone.

clone size	J gene	V gene	D gene	CDR3 protein	CDR3 DNA
.	TRBJ2-5	TRBV7-6	.	CASMKQGAETQYF	TGTGCCAGTATGAAACAGGGTGCAGAGACCCAGTACTTC
.	TRBJ1-2	TRBV2	.	CAGGGGNYGYTF	TGTGCCGGGGGAGGTGGTAACTATGGCTACACCTTC
.	TRBJ2-2	TRBV30	.	CARDSGSNTGELFF	TGTGCCAGAGATAGCGGATCGAACACCGGGGAGCTGTTTTTT
.	TRBJ1-1	TRBV14	.	CASSQEGAVYTEAFF	TGTGCCAGCAGCCAAGAGGGGGCTGTTTACACTGAAGCTTTCTTT
.	TRBJ2-5	TRBV6-6	TRBD2	CASGRLAGGEQTQYF	TGTGCCAGCGGACGACTAGCGGGAGGAGAACAGACCCAGTACTTC
.	TRBJ2-3	TRBV7-3	.	CASSLTGTQHTDTQYF	TGTGCCAGCAGCTTAACCGGGACACAGCACACAGATACGCAGTATTTT
.	TRBJ2-2	TRBV19	TRBD2	CASSIALAANTGELFF	TGTGCCAGTAGTATAGCCCTAGCGGCGAACACCGGGGAGCTGTTTTTT
once	TRBJ1-1	TRBV11-2	TRBD1	CASSLRQGRADTEAFF	TGTGCCAGCAGCCTCAGACAGGGTCGGGCAGACACTGAAGCTTTCTTT
.	TRBJ1-5	TRBV6-5	.	CASRKGTSSNQPQHF	TGTGCCAGCAGAAAGGGGACATCGAGCAATCAGCCCCAGCATTTT
.	TRBJ2-7	TRBV7-9	.	CASSFGLSPYEQYF	TGTGCCAGCAGCTTCGGGCTGAGTCCCTACGAGCAGTACTTC
.	TRBJ2-2	TRBV11-2	TRBD2	CASSALAGGNTGELFF	TGTGCCAGCAGCGCCCTAGCGGGAGGGAACACCGGGGAGCTGTTTTTT
.	TRBJ2-3	TRBV2	TRBD2	CASPREAGGRDTQYF	TGTGCCAGCCCCCGTGAAGCGGGAGGTCGAGATACGCAGTATTTT
.	TRBJ1-4	TRBV20-1	.	CSARGNEKLFF	TGCAGTGCTAGGGGTAATGAAAAACTGTTTTTT
.	TRBJ2-3	TRBV9	.	CASSALRRTDTQYF	TGTGCCAGCAGCGCGCTCCGAAGGACAGATACGCAGTATTTT
.	TRBJ2-2	TRBV10-3	.	CAIGRDTGAGELFF	TGTGCCATCGGGCGGGACACAGGGGCCGGGGAGCTGTTTTTT
once	TRBJ2-2	TRBV11-3	TRBD2	CASSPPGLAGGAGELFF	TGTGCCAGCAGCCCCCCGGGACTAGCGGGAGGCGCCGGGGAGCTGTTTTTT
few	TRBJ1-1	TRBV5-1	.	CASSSEVQEAFF	TGCGCCAGCAGCTCTGAGGTACAGGAAGCTTTCTTT
.	TRBJ1-2	TRBV29-1	.	CSVELGSGYTF	TGCAGCGTTGAGTTAGGGTCGGGCTACACCTTC
.	TRBJ2-5	TRBV29-1	.	CSVSLTTLGTQYF	TGCAGCGTCTCACTGACTACCTTGGGGACCCAGTACTTC
few	TRBJ1-2	TRBV2	.	CASTSTVYGYTF	TGTGCCAGCACCTCGACAGTCTATGGCTACACCTTC
.	TRBJ1-2	TRBV29-1	.	CSSHANYGYTF	TGCAGCTCCCACGCTAACTATGGCTACACCTTC
.	TRBJ2-2	TRBV2	TRBD1	CASRTGETGELFF	TGTGCCAGTAGGACAGGGGAAACCGGGGAGCTGTTTTTT
.	TRBJ2-3	TRBV5-1	TRBD2	CASSRELAQSTDTQYF	TGCGCCAGCAGCCGTGAACTAGCGCAAAGCACAGATACGCAGTATTTT
.	TRBJ1-4	TRBV7-9	TRBD1	CASSLGQGYNEKLFF	TGTGCCAGCAGTTTAGGACAGGGATATAATGAAAAACTGTTTTTT
.	TRBJ2-7	TRBV29-1	.	CSGVGETYEQYF	TGCAGCGGAGTAGGGGAAACCTACGAGCAGTACTTC
.	TRBJ1-3	TRBV12-5	TRBD1	CASGLTRTGGIGNTIYF	TGTGCTAGTGGTTTGACGCGGACAGGGGGCATCGGAAACACCATATATTTT
.	TRBJ2-1	TRBV15	TRBD1	CATSREQGANEQFF	TGTGCCACCAGCAGAGAACAGGGGGCTAATGAGCAGTTCTTC
.	TRBJ2-5	TRBV30	TRBD2	CACIEPGLEKTQYF	TGTGCCTGCATTGAACCGGGACTAGAGAAGACCCAGTACTTC
.	TRBJ2-7	TRBV30	TRBD2	CAWSVVAGVMYEQYF	TGTGCCTGGAGTGTAGTAGCGGGGGTAATGTACGAGCAGTACTTC
.	TRBJ2-2	TRBV10-3	TRBD1	CAIKKTGLNTGELFF	TGTGCCATCAAGAAGACAGGGCTGAACACCGGGGAGCTGTTTTTT
.	TRBJ2-5	TRBV7-9	.	CASSLQTEQETQYF	TGTGCCAGCAGCCTCCAGACAGAACAAGAGACCCAGTACTTC
.	TRBJ2-1	TRBV2	.	CASSETGSSYNEQFF	TGTGCCAGCAGTGAAACAGGGAGCTCCTACAATGAGCAGTTCTTC
.	TRBJ2-7	TRBV2	TRBD2	CASIQLAGGRQYF	TGTGCCAGCATTCAACTAGCGGGAGGTAGGCAGTACTTC
.	TRBJ2-1	TRBV9	TRBD2	CASSIAGVGHNEQFF	TGTGCCAGCAGCATAGCGGGAGTGGGACACAATGAGCAGTTCTTC
.	TRBJ1-1	TRBV7-8	TRBD1	CASSLKQGTEAFF	TGTGCCAGCAGCTTAAAACAGGGGACTGAAGCTTTCTTT
.	TRBJ2-5	TRBV5-1	TRBD2	CASSFSSGTGETQYF	TGCGCCAGCAGCTTCTCTAGCGGGACGGGGGAGACCCAGTACTTC
.	TRBJ2-2	TRBV15	.	CATSRAAYGTRRAGELFF	TGTGCCACCAGCAGAGCGGCTTACGGAACTAGGAGGGCCGGGGAGCTGTTTTTT
few	TRBJ1-1	TRBV6-5	.	CASSTVNTEAFF	TGTGCCAGCAGTACGGTGAACACTGAAGCTTTCTTT
.	TRBJ2-3	TRBV28	TRBD1	CASSLIGGRGPGTDTQYF	TGTGCCAGCAGTTTGATTGGCGGTAGGGGGCCAGGCACAGATACGCAGTATTTT
.	TRBJ2-3	TRBV5-4	TRBD2	CASSVAGRGTDTQYF	TGTGCCAGCAGCGTAGCGGGGCGGGGCACAGATACGCAGTATTTT
.	TRBJ1-2	TRBV2	.	CASNRQNYGYTF	TGTGCCAGCAACAGGCAGAACTATGGCTACACCTTC
once	TRBJ2-3	TRBV27	.	CASSLNRGTDTQYF	TGTGCCAGCAGTTTAAACAGGGGCACAGATACGCAGTATTTT
.	TRBJ2-2	TRBV15	.	CATSGRDRELFF	TGTGCCACCAGCGGAAGAGACAGGGAGCTGTTTTTT
.	TRBJ2-7	TRBV6-1	.	CASSEFRGPYEQYF	TGTGCCAGCAGTGAATTCAGGGGTCCTTACGAGCAGTACTTC
.	TRBJ1-3	TRBV19	.	CASTPALGTIYF	TGTGCCAGTACTCCAGCTCTTGGCACCATATATTTT
.	TRBJ1-6	TRBV7-9	.	CASSLEGRDSPLHF	TGTGCCAGCAGCTTAGAGGGACGGGATTCACCCCTCCACTTT
.	TRBJ2-1	TRBV7-3	.	CASSLGSGALNEQFF	TGTGCCAGCAGCTTAGGATCCGGGGCCCTCAATGAGCAGTTCTTC
.	TRBJ2-3	TRBV29-1	.	CSVGGSTPTQYF	TGCAGCGTTGGAGGGTCGACACCGACGCAGTATTTT
few	TRBJ1-5	TRBV18	TRBD1	CASSLQGLDQPQHF	TGTGCCAGCTCACTACAGGGGTTAGATCAGCCCCAGCATTTT
.	TRBJ1-2	TRBV4-2	.	CASSQGPSEYGYTF	TGTGCCAGCAGCCAAGGCCCGTCAGAATATGGCTACACCTTC
.	TRBJ1-5	TRBV2	.	CATRDDNQPQHF	TGTGCCACCCGGGACGACAATCAGCCCCAGCATTTT